This passage covers 16 T cell receptor beta chains from one sample sequenced in a study of metastatic and nonmetastatic thyroid tumors. TCRdb used MiXCR to call clones anew from the PCR reads. Among about 43,000 clones listed, 3% to 3.5% were seen once. No patient received treatment before thyroid surgery. Sequences were obtained from blood. The receptors stem from a female donor with papillary thyroid cancer or a benign thyroid nodule (not recorded which). Some clones in this sample may be carry-over from other donors' samples.

Many counts were recorded for this clone. The rearrangement links TRBV12-3 or TRBV12-4 to TRBJ2-7; D might be TRBD1 (6 bases). V gave up 4 bases and J gave up 4 bases, with 14 bases separating them. The CDR3 sequence is 14 residues long. The DNA of the CDR3 is TGTGCCAGCAGTTCTCCATCAGGGGTATACGAGCAGTACTTC. This gives the protein CASSSPSGVYEQYF.

Many counts were recorded for this clone. The chain couples TRBV16 to TRBJ2-3, with D perhaps TRBD2 (6 bases). The ends were cut back, 2 bases at V and 2 bases at J, with 8 bases in the middle. CDR1 and CDR2 from the germline V gene are KGHSY and FQNENV. The CDR3 totals 14 residues. The DNA of the CDR3 is TGTGCCAGCAGCCAAGGCGGGATCACAGATACGCAGTATTTT. It specifies CASSQGGITDTQYF.

This chain connects TRBV5-5 to TRBJ1-2; D gene uncertain. Germline CDR1 and CDR2: SGHKS and YYEKEE (reference sequence). This CDR3 has 13 amino acids. Deletions cut 0 bases from V and 2 bases from J, with 5 bases between. The CDR3 spells CASSLVLNYGYTF. The CDR3 DNA reads TGTGCCAGCAGCTTGGTGTTGAACTATGGCTACACCTTC. Full variable domain (remainder filled in from reference TRBV5-5 and TRBJ1-2): DAGVTQSPTHLIKTRGQQVTLRCSPISGHKSVSWYQQVLGQGPQFIFQYYEKEERGRGNFPDRFSARQFPNYSSELNVNALLLGDSALYLCASSLVLNYGYTFGSGTRLTVV.

This clone was detected only a few times. The chain carries TRBV19 and TRBJ1-6, with a tentative D call TRBD1 (6 bases). Germline V gene sequence: CDR1 LNHDA, CDR2 SQIVND (reference sequence). V was pared by 3 bases and J by 15 bases, with 9 bases between. This CDR3 region has 11 residues. The CDR3 DNA sequence: TGTGCCAGTAGTATGGGGGACAACCTCCACTTT. The encoded protein is CASSMGDNLHF.

This clone was seen repeatedly, ten times or more. This chain links TRBV9 with TRBJ2-1; 9 bases map to TRBD2. CDR1 and CDR2 from the germline V gene are SGDLS and YYNGEE. This CDR3 is 18 amino acids long. V shed 0 bases and J 3 bases; nucleotides not matched to a gene: 10. The CDR3 DNA is TGTGCCAGCAGCGTAGGGATGGGACTAGCTAGGGTCTACAATGAGCAGTTCTTC. Its protein is CASSVGMGLARVYNEQFF.

This clone was seen ten or more times. The genes are TRBV6-6 and TRBJ2-7, with 8 bases aligning to TRBD2. V lost 0 bases and J lost 6; bases outside the gene matches: 7. CDR1 is MNHNY and CDR2 is SVGAGI in the germline V gene (reference sequence). The CDR3 consists of 15 residues. This CDR3 is CASSYSAGGPFEQYF. DNA of the CDR3: TGTGCCAGCAGTTACTCGGCGGGAGGCCCCTTCGAGCAGTACTTC.

This clone was counted many times. The chain joins TRBV7-2 to TRBJ2-2; no definite D call. The CDR3 spans 14 residues. Germline CDR1 and CDR2: SGHTA and FQGNSA. V shed 2 bases and J shed 2 bases, with 6 bases lying between them. CDR3 amino acids: CASSLTSNTGELFF. CDR3 nucleotide sequence: TGTGCCAGCAGCTTAACCAGTAACACCGGGGAGCTGTTTTTT.

This clone was counted only a few times. This chain uses TRBV6-2 or TRBV6-3 with TRBJ2-2, with 9 bases that match TRBD2. The CDR3 spans 16 residues. The germline CDR1 and CDR2 sequences are MNHEY and SVGEGT. V trimming: 8 bases; J trimming: 6 bases; junction bases outside the gene matches: 13. The CDR3 sequence is CASGSVAGGPAGELFF. CDR3 DNA: TGTGCCAGCGGAAGTGTTGCGGGAGGGCCGGCCGGGGAGCTGTTTTTT.

This clone was picked up many times. The chain is built from TRBV2 and TRBJ1-1; 9 nucleotides align to TRBD1. Germline CDR1 and CDR2: SNHLY and FYNNEI. J gave up 4 bases and V 7 bases, and 7 bases lay outside the gene matches. There are 14 residues in the CDR3. The DNA of the CDR3 is TGTGCCAGCACACCACTGACAGGGGGCACTGAAGCTTTCTTT. Translated, it gives CASTPLTGGTEAFF.

This clone showed up just a few times. V and J are TRBV6-4 and TRBJ2-3; weak D call: TRBD2 (7 bases). The V gene lost 0 bases and the J gene lost 4 bases, with 17 bases spanning the gap. The CDR3 contains 17 residues. Germline CDR1 MRHNA, CDR2 SNTAGT. The CDR3 loop is CASSDSRGGGPADTQYF. The CDR3 DNA sequence: TGTGCCAGCAGTGACTCGAGAGGGGGGGGGCCCGCAGATACGCAGTATTTT.

The rearrangement links TRBV6-1 to TRBJ2-3; no clear D. V dropped 6 bases and J dropped 2 bases, with 12 bases sitting between them. This CDR3 spans 14 amino acids. Germline V gene data show CDR1 as MNHNS and CDR2 as SASEGT. The CDR3 region has the DNA TGTGCCAGCAGAAGGAATTCCTTCACAGATACGCAGTATTTT. Translating it yields CASRRNSFTDTQYF.

This clone has ten or more counts. The chain employs TRBV2 and TRBJ1-1; TRBD1 might be the D (5 bases). Germline CDR1 is SNHLY and CDR2 is FYNNEI. V shed 5 bases and J shed 11 bases, with 18 bases lying between them. The CDR3 totals 13 residues. CDR3 protein: CASSSDSLLRAFF. As DNA, the CDR3 is TGTGCCAGCAGTTCAGACAGTCTCTTAAGGGCTTTCTTT.

Ten or more counts support this clone. Other DNA sequences in this sample translate to the same CDR3. The rearrangement joins TRBV5-1 to TRBJ2-1; no clear D. Germline V CDR1 and CDR2: SGHRS, YFSETQ. CDR3 length equals 18 residues. V lost 2 bases and J lost 0, with 18 bases in between. The CDR3 spells CASSLGQAVLPSYNEQFF. In nucleotides, the CDR3 is TGCGCCAGCAGCTTAGGGCAGGCCGTGCTTCCCTCCTACAATGAGCAGTTCTTC.

V is TRBV7-6 and J is TRBJ2-1; tentatively, D is TRBD1 (5 bases). This CDR3 has 14 amino acids. Trimming removed 7 bases from V and 0 bases from J, with 10 bases in between. Germline CDR1 reads SGHVS; CDR2 reads FNYEAQ. The CDR3 DNA reads TGTGCCAGCACCCAAGGGGACTCCTACAATGAGCAGTTCTTC. Translating gives CASTQGDSYNEQFF.

This clone was picked up many times. This CDR3 is CSARVLIAGELETQYF. The CDR3 coding sequence is TGCAGTGCTAGAGTCCTTATAGCGGGAGAGTTAGAGACCCAGTACTTC. The chain links TRBV20-1 to TRBJ2-5, with 9 bases identical to TRBD2. The CDR3 covers 16 residues. Germline CDR1 is DFQATT and CDR2 is SNEGSKA (reference sequence). J was trimmed by 4 bases and V by 1 base; bases with no gene match: 10.

This clone showed up many times. The chain uses TRBV20-1 and TRBJ2-5; D is uncertain. Deletions cut 3 bases from V and 1 base from J, with 15 bases between. The CDR3 contains 15 residues. CDR1 is DFQATT, CDR2 SNEGSKA, per germline (reference sequence). CDR3 nucleotide sequence: TGCAGTGCTAGTGAACAGTGGGTTTTCCAAGAGACCCAGTACTTC. This codes for CSASEQWVFQETQYF.